Below, 14 T cell receptor beta chains from the same sample are listed, as sequenced in a study of beta chain features in type 1 diabetes. Expressed TCRB transcripts were sequenced because the entire RNA isolate underwent reverse transcription. This table comes from immunoSEQ multiplex PCR, and its TCRdb copy is limited to in-frame clones, with some not included. The sample holds about 130,000 clones, about 8.7% seen once. Source material: central memory CD4+ T cells from blood. The receptors shown here come from a man aged 18 to 35 in good health.

This clone was detected only a few times. The CDR3 sequence: CASSEVPQDSGYTF. The CDR3 DNA reads TGTGCCAGCAGTGAAGTTCCTCAGGACTCTGGCTACACCTTC. The chain has TRBV6-1 and TRBJ1-2; D not certain. Germline values: CDR1 MNHNS, CDR2 SASEGT. V lost 1 base, J lost 7 bases, and 13 bases lay in between. There are 14 residues in the CDR3.

The V and J genes are TRBV2 and TRBJ1-2, with 11 bases identical to TRBD1. Looked up from germline, CDR1 is SNHLY and CDR2 is FYNNEI. The CDR3 length is 12 residues. V dropped 8 bases and J dropped 8; count of bases not matched to a gene: 4. For the CDR3, the DNA is TGTGCCAGCCGGACAGGGGGCGACGGCTACACCTTC. Translated: CASRTGGDGYTF.

This clone was counted only a few times. The CDR3 reads CAWRNLWRGEWNTEAFF. DNA for the CDR3: TGTGCCTGGAGAAATTTGTGGAGGGGCGAATGGAACACTGAAGCTTTCTTT. The chain combines TRBV30 with TRBJ1-1, with D perhaps matching TRBD1 (5 bases). The CDR3 contains 17 residues. The V end was cut by 3 bases, the J end by 1 base, with 21 bases between. Germline CDR1 is GTSNPN and CDR2 is SVGIG (reference sequence).

This rearrangement joins TRBV10-3 to TRBJ1-2, with TRBD1 matching over 9 bases. Germline loops: CDR1 ENHRY, CDR2 SYGVKD. The CDR3 has 15 amino acids. J was trimmed by 4 bases and V by 6 bases; bases with no gene match: 9. The chain's CDR3 is CAIRNYGQGSYGYTF. CDR3 nucleotides: TGTGCCATCAGGAACTACGGACAGGGGTCCTATGGCTACACCTTC.

This chain uses TRBV19 with TRBJ1-1, with a possible D match to TRBD1 (5 bases). The V gene lost 5 bases and the J gene lost 4 bases, with 14 bases spanning the gap. Germline V gene lookup returns CDR1 LNHDA and CDR2 SQIVND (reference sequence). The CDR3 runs to 14 residues. The CDR3 bases are TGTGCCAGTAGTTGGCAGGGATGGGGCACTGAAGCTTTCTTT. This translates into CASSWQGWGTEAFF.

This clone showed up just a few times. This chain connects TRBV6-5 to TRBJ2-1; 11 nucleotides agree with TRBD1. Trimming removed 8 bases from V and 8 bases from J; junction bases left unmatched: 11. The CDR3 runs to 15 residues. Germline-derived CDR1 and CDR2 are MNHEY and SVGAGI. As DNA, the CDR3 is TGTGCCAGCCTCCCGGACAGGGGGCTTATCGATGAGCAGTTCTTC. Translated: CASLPDRGLIDEQFF.

This chain links TRBV5-1 with TRBJ2-5; 12 positions agree with TRBD2. V lost 5 bases, J lost 4 bases, and 6 bases stayed unmatched. This CDR3 has 15 amino acids. Germline loops: CDR1 SGHRS, CDR2 YFSETQ. CDR3 DNA: TGCGCCAGCAGTACTCTAGCGGGGGGGCGAGAGACCCAGTACTTC. Translation: CASSTLAGGRETQYF.

This clone was observed a handful of times. V gene TRBV21-1 combines with J gene TRBJ2-7; no DNA check was done on the table's D call, TRBD2. TRBV21-1 is marked as a pseudogene. CDR3 length equals 15 residues. The CDR3 nucleotides are TGTGCCAGCAGCAAAGGGGAGCTCCGGGGATTCGAGCAGTACTTC. Protein product: CASSKGELRGFEQYF.

This clone was seen a few times. The CDR3 sequence: CASSVPLGQGAGETQYF. Written as DNA, the CDR3 is TGTGCCAGCAGTGTGCCCCTGGGGCAGGGGGCGGGGGAGACCCAGTACTTC. The genes are TRBV6-1 and TRBJ2-5, with 8 bases identical to TRBD1. Looked up from germline, CDR1 is MNHNS and CDR2 is SASEGT. The CDR3 is 17 amino acids. After removal of 4 bases from V and 5 bases from J, the junction contained 15 bases not matched to a gene.

The gene calls are TRBV15 and TRBJ1-6; no reliable D call. This CDR3 spans 15 amino acids. Per the germline V gene, CDR1 is LNHNV and CDR2 is YYDKDF (reference sequence). V shed 7 bases and J shed 7 bases, with 17 bases lying between them. The CDR3 nucleotides read TGTGCCACCACCCCCGAGCGGCTTAGGAATTCACCCCTCCACTTT. Residues: CATTPERLRNSPLHF.

The table lists this clone with a few counts. J is TRBJ2-3 and V is TRBV4-3, with D tentatively TRBD1 (5 bases). Trimming left V 3 bases short and J 2 bases short, with 9 bases between. Germline lookup yields CDR1 LGHNA and CDR2 YSLEER. The CDR3 extends over 14 amino acids. The DNA of the CDR3 is TGCGCCAGCAGCCAGGCCAGGGTCACAGATACGCAGTATTTT. As protein: CASSQARVTDTQYF.

The chain joins TRBV5-1 to TRBJ1-2, with 8 bases identical to TRBD1. CDR1 and CDR2 (germline): SGHRS, YFSETQ. Trimming at V came to 4 bases and at J to 5 bases, leaving 7 bases not matched to a gene. There are 14 residues in the CDR3. CDR3 coding DNA: TGCGCCAGCAGCGGACAGGGTTTTGGGTATGGCTACACCTTC. It translates to CASSGQGFGYGYTF.

This clone occurred many times. This chain joins TRBV23-1 and TRBJ1-5; 9 nucleotides agree with TRBD1. TRBV23-1 carries the ORF label, with uncertain function. The CDR3 runs to 20 residues. V was clipped by 0 bases and J by 5 bases; unmatched bases: 17. CDR3 nucleotide sequence: TGCGCCAGCAGTCAATCGTCTTGGGACAGGGAGCGGGTAGGGGATCAGCCCCAGCATTTT. This sequence encodes CASSQSSWDRERVGDQPQHF.

This clone was counted at least ten times. Other DNA sequences in the same sample also yield this CDR3. The rearrangement links TRBV5-4 to TRBJ2-3; 7 nucleotides line up with TRBD2. Germline CDR1 and CDR2: SGHNT and YYREEE (reference sequence). The CDR3 consists of 15 residues. The V and J ends lost 1 base and 2 bases, in that order; junction bases with no gene match: 4. CDR3 region: CASSLRSGVTDTQYF. CDR3 bases: TGTGCCAGCAGCTTGAGAAGCGGGGTCACAGATACGCAGTATTTT.